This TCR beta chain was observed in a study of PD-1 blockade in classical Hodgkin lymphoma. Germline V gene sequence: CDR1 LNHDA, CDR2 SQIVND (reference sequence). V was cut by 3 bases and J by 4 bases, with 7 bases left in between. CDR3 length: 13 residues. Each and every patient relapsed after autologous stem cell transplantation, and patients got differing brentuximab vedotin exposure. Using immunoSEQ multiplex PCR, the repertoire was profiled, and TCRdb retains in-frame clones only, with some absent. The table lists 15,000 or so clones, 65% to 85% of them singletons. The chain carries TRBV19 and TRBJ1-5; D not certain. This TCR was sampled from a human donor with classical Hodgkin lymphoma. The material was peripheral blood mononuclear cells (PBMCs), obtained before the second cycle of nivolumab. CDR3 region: CASSMGSNQPQHF. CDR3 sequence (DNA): TGTGCCAGTAGTATGGGGTCTAATCAGCCCCAGCATTTT.